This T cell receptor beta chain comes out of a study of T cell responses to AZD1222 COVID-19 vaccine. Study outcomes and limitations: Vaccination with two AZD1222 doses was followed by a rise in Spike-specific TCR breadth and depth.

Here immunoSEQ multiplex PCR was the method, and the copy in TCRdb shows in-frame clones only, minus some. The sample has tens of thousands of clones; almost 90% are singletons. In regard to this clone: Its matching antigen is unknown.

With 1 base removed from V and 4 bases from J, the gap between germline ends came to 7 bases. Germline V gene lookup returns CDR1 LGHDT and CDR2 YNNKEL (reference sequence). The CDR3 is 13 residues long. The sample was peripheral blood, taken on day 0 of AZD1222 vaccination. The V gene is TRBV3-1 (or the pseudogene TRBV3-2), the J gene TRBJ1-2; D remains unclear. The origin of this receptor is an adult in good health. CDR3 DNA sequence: TGTGCCAGCAGCCAAGGTCAGCTCTATGGCTACACCTTC. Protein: CASSQGQLYGYTF.